This T cell receptor beta chain was profiled in a study of OX40 agonist ivuxolimab in advanced cancers. The CDR3 sequence is 14 residues long. The germline V gene encodes CDR1 SNHLY and CDR2 FYNNEI. Deletions cut 10 bases from V and 3 bases from J, with 16 bases between. Measured with immunoSEQ multiplex PCR; TCRdb has only the in-frame clones, and not every one. The sample records roughly 50,000 clones, approximately 84% being singletons. This clone was recorded only once. The input for sequencing was CD4+ or CD8+ T cells sorted from blood, taken in a trial of the OX40 agonist ivuxolimab. The chain carries TRBV2 and TRBJ2-4; either TRBD1 or TRBD2 may supply D (6 bases each). The sequence was collected from an adult with an advanced solid tumor such as melanoma, head and neck, liver or kidney cancer. In DNA, the CDR3 is TGTGCCACCGAGGGGGGATGGGGCAAAAACATTCAGTACTTC. As protein: CATEGGWGKNIQYF.